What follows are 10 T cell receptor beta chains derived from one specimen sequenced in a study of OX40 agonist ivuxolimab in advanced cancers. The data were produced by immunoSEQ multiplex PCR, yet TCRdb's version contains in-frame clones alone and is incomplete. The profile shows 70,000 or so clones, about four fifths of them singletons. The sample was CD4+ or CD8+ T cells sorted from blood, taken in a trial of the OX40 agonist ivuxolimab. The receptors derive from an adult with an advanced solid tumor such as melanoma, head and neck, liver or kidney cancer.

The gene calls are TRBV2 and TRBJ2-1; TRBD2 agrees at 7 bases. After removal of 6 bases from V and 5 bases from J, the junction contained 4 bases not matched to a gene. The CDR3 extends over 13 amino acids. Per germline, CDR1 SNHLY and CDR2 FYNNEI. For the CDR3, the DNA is TGTGCCAGCAGAAGGGAGGGAAACAATGAGCAGTTCTTC. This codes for CASRREGNNEQFF.

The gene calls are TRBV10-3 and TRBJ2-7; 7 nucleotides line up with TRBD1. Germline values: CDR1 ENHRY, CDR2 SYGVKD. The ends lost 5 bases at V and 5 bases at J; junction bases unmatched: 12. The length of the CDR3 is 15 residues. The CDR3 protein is CAISFQTGQVHEQYF. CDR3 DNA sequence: TGTGCCATCAGTTTCCAGACCGGACAGGTCCACGAGCAGTACTTC.

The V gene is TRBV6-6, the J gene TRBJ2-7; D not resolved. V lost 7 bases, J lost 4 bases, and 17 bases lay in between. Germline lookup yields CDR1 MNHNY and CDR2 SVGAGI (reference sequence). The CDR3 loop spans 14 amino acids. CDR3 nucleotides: TGTGCCAGCACTCGGTCTGCAGGTTGGTACGAGCAGTACTTC. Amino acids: CASTRSAGWYEQYF.

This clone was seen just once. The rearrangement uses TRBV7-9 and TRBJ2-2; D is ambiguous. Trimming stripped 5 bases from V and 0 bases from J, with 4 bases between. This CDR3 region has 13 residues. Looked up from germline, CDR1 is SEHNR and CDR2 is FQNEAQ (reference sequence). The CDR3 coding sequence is TGTGCCAGCAGCACTGCGAACACCGGGGAGCTGTTTTTT. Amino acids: CASSTANTGELFF. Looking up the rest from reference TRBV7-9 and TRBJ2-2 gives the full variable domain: DTGVSQNPRHKITKRGQNVTFRCDPISEHNRLYWYRQTLGQGPEFLTYFQNEAQLEKSRLLSDRFSAERPKGSFSTLEIQRTEQGDSAMYLCASSTANTGELFFGEGSRLTVL.

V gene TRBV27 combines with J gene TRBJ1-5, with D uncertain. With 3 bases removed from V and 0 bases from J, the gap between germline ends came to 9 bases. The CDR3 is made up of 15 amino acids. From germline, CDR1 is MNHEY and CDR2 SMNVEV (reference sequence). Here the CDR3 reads CASSFLGNSNQPQHF. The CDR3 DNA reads TGTGCCAGCAGTTTTCTAGGGAATAGCAATCAGCCCCAGCATTTT.

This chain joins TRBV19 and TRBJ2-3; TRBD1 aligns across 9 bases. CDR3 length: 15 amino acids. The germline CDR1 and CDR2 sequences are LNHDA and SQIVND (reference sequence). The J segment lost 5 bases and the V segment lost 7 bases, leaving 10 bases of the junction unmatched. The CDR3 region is CASTQTGGVGDTQYF. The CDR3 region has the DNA TGTGCCAGTACCCAAACAGGGGGCGTCGGAGATACGCAGTATTTT.

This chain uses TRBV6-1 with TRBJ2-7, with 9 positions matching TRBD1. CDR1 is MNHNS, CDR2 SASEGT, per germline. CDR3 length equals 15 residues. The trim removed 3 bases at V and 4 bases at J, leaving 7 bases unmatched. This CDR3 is CASSDRGTGTYEQYF. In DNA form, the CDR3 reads TGTGCCAGCAGTGATCGGGGGACAGGGACTTACGAGCAGTACTTC.

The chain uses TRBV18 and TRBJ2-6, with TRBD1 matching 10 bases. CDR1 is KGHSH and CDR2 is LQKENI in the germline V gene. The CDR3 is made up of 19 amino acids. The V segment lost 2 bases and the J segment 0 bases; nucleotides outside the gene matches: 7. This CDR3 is CASSPFGTGARSGANVLTF. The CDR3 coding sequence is TGTGCCAGCTCACCATTTGGGACAGGGGCCCGCTCTGGGGCCAACGTCCTGACTTTC.

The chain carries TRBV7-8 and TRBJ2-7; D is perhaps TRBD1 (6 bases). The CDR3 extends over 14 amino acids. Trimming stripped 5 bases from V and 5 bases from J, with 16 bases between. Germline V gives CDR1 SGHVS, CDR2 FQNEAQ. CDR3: CASSRRFPGDEQYF. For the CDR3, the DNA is TGTGCCAGCAGCAGACGCTTCCCAGGGGACGAGCAGTACTTC.

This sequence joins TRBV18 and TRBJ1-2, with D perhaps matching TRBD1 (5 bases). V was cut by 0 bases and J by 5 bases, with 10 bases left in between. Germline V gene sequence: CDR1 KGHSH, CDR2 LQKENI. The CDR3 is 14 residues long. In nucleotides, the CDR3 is TGTGCCAGCTCACCACCCGGGGACGCATATGGCTACACCTTC. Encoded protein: CASSPPGDAYGYTF.